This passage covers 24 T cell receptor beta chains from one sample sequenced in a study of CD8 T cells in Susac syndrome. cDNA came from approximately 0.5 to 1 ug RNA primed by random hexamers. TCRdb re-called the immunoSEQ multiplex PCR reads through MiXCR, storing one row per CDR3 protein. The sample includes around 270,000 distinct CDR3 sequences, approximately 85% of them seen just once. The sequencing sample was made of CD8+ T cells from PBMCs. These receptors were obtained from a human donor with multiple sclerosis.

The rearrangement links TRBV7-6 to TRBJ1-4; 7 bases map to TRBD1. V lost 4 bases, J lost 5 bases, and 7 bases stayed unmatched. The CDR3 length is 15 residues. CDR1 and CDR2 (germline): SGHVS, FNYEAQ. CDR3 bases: TGTGCCAGCAGCTCCGACAGGGCCCTAAATGAAAAACTGTTTTTT. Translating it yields CASSSDRALNEKLFF.

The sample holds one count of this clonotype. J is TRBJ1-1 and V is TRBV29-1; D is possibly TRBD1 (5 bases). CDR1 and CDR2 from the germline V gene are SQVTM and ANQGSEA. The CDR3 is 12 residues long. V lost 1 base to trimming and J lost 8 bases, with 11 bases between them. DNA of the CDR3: TGCAGCGTTGAAGGGATAGGGGTGGAAGCTTTCTTT. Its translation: CSVEGIGVEAFF.

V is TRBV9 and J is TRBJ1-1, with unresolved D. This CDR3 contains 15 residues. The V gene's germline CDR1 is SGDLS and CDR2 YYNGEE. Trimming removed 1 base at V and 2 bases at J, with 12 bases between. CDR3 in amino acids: CASSVFWAPNTEAFF. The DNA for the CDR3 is TGTGCCAGCAGCGTATTCTGGGCCCCCAACACTGAAGCTTTCTTT.

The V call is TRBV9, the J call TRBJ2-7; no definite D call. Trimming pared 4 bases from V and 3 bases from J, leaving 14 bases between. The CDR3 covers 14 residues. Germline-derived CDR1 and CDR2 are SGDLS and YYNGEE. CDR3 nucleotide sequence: TGTGCCAGCAGCCCGGGCGGCATCGGCTACGAGCAGTACTTC. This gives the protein CASSPGGIGYEQYF.

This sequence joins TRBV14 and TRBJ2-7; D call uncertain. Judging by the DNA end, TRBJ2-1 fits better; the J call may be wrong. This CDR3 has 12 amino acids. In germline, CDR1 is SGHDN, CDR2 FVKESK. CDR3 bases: TGTGCCAGCAGCCAAGATTTAAGCGAGCAGTTCTTC. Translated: CASSQDLSEQFF.

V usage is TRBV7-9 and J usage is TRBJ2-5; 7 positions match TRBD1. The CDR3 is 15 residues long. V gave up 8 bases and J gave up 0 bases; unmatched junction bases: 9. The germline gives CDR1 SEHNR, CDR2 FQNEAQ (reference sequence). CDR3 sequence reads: CASGESDRHQETQYF. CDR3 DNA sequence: TGTGCCAGCGGGGAGTCGGACAGGCACCAAGAGACCCAGTACTTC. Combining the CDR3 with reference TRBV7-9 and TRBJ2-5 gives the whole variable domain DTGVSQNPRHKITKRGQNVTFRCDPISEHNRLYWYRQTLGQGPEFLTYFQNEAQLEKSRLLSDRFSAERPKGSFSTLEIQRTEQGDSAMYLCASGESDRHQETQYFGPGTRLLVL.

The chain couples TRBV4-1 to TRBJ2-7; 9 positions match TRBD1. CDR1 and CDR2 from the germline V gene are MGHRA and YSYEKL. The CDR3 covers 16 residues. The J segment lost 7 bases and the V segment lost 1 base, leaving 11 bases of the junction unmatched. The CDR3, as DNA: TGCGCCAGCAGCCAAGTGGTCGGGACAGGGTCGAGGGAGCAGTACTTC. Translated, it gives CASSQVVGTGSREQYF.

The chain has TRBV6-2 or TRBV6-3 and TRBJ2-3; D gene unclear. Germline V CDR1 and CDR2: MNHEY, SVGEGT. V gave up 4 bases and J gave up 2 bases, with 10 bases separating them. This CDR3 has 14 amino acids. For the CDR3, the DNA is TGTGCCAGCAGTTCAGCTAGTGACACAGATACGCAGTATTTT. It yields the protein CASSSASDTDTQYF.

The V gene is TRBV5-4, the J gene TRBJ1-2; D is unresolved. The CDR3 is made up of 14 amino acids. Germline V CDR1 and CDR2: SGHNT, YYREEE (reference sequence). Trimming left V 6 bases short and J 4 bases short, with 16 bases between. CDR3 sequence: CASNPSGVGYGYTF. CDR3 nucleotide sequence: TGTGCCAGCAACCCGAGCGGGGTGGGCTATGGCTACACCTTC.

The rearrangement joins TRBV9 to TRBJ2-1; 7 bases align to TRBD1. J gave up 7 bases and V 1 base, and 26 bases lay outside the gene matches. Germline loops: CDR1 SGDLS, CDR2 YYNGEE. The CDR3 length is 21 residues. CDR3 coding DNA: TGTGCCAGCAGCGTACCCACGATGTCCACTCGAACAGGGGAGCTCGGAAATGAGCAGTTCTTC. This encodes CASSVPTMSTRTGELGNEQFF.

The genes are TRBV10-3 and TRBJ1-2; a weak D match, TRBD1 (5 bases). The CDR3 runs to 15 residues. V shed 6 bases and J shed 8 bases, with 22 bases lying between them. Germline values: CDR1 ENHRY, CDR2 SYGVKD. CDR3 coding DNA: TGTGCCATCAGGCCAGAAGAGACAGTCCTCGGGGGCTACACCTTC. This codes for CAIRPEETVLGGYTF.

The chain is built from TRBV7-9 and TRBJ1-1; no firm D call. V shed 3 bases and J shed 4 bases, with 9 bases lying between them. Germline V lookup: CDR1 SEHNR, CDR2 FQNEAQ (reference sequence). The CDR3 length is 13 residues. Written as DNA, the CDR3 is TGTGCCAGCAGCTTGGGAATAGCCACTGAAGCTTTCTTT. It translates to CASSLGIATEAFF.

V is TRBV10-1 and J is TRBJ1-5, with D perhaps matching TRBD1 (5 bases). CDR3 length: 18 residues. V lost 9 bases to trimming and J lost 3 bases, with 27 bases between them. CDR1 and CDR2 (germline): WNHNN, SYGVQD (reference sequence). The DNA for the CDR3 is TGCGCCAGGTCACGGGACGTGTGTCGTCGTTTCGACAATCAGCCCCAGCATTTT. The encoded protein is CARSRDVCRRFDNQPQHF.

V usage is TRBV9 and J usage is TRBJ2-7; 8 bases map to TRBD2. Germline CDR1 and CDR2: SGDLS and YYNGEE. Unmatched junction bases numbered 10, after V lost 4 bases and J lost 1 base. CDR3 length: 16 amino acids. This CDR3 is CASSPWDSGVSYEQYF. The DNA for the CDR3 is TGTGCCAGCAGCCCCTGGGATAGCGGGGTGTCCTACGAGCAGTACTTC.

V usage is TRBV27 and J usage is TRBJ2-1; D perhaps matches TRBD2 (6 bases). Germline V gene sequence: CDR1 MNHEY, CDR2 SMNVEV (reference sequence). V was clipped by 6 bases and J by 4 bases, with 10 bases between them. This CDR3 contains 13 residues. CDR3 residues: CASRGGLYNEQFF. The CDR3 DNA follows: TGTGCCAGCAGGGGGGGACTTTACAATGAGCAGTTCTTC.

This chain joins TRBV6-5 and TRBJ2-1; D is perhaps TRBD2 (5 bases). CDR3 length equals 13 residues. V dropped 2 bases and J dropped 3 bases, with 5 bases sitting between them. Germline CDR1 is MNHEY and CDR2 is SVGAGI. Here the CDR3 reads CASSYRGYNEQFF. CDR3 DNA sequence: TGTGCCAGCAGTTACCGGGGCTACAATGAGCAGTTCTTC.

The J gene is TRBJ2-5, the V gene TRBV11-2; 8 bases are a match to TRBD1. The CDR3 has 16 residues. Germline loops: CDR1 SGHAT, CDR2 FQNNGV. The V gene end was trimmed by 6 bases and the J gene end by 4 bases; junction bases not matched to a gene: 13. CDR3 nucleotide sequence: TGTGCCAGCAGAGTAACAGGGGGTGGACAAATAGAGACCCAGTACTTC. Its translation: CASRVTGGGQIETQYF.

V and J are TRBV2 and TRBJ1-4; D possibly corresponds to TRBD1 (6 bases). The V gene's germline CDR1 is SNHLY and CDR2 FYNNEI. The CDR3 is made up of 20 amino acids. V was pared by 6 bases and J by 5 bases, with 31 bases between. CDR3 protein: CASSYLAFWGTQGTNEKLFF. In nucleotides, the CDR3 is TGTGCCAGCAGCTATCTGGCCTTTTGGGGTACACAGGGAACGAATGAAAAACTGTTTTTT.

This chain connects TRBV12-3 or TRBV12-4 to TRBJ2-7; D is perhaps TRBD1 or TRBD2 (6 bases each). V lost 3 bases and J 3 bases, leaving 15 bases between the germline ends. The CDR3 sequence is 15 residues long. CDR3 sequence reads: CASSFGSGGGYEQYF. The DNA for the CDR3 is TGTGCCAGCAGTTTTGGAAGCGGAGGGGGCTACGAGCAGTACTTC.

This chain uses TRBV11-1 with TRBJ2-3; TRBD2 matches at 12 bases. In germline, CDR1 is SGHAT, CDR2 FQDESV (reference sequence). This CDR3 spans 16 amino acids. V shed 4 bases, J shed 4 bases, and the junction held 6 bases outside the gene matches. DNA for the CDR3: TGTGCCAGCAGCTCCACTAGCGGGAGGAGTCCAGATACGCAGTATTTT. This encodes CASSSTSGRSPDTQYF.

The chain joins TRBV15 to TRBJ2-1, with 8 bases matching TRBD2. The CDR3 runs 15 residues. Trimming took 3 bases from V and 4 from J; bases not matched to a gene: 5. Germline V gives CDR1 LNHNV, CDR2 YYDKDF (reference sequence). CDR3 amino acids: CATSSPPSGYNEQFF. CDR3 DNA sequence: TGTGCCACCAGCAGTCCGCCTAGCGGGTACAATGAGCAGTTCTTC.

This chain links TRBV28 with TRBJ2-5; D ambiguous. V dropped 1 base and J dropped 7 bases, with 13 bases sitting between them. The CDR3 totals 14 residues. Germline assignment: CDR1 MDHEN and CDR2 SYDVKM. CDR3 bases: TGTGCCAGCAGTTTATCACAGCTTGTGGGGACCCAGTACTTC. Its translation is CASSLSQLVGTQYF.

CDR3 DNA: TGCGCCAGCAGCTGCCCCGGACTAGCGGGAGAAGAGACCCAGTACTTC. It translates to CASSCPGLAGEETQYF. The chain links TRBV5-1 to TRBJ2-5; 13 nucleotides align to TRBD2. This CDR3 region has 16 residues. Germline CDR1 and CDR2: SGHRS and YFSETQ. The J segment lost 3 bases and the V segment lost 3 bases, leaving 5 bases of the junction unmatched.

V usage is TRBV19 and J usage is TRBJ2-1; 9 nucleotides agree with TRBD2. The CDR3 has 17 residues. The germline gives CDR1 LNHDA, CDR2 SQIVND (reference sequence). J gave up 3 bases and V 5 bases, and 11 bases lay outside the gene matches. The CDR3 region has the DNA TGTGCCAGTAGTCATGGGCCGGGACTAGCCTTCTACAATGAGCAGTTCTTC. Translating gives CASSHGPGLAFYNEQFF. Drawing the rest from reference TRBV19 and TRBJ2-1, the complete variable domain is DGGITQSPKYLFRKEGQNVTLSCEQNLNHDAMYWYRQDPGQGLRLIYYSQIVNDFQKGDIAEGYSVSREKKESFPLTVTSAQKNPTAFYLCASSHGPGLAFYNEQFFGPGTRLTVL.